This T cell receptor (beta chain) emerged from a study of blood T cell repertoires in COVID-19. Methods used by the authors: The assay estimated nucleated cells by amplifying reference gene primers. Libraries were prepared by immunoSEQ multiplex PCR; TCRdb keeps only in-frame clonotypes and omits some of them. V and J calls plus clone size are reproduced from that table; the DNA served to infer D and trimming. The table has fewer than 120,000 clones, over 65% seen once. Trimming at V came to 3 bases and at J to 3 bases, leaving 2 bases not matched to a gene. CDR1 and CDR2 (germline): LNHDA, SQIVND (reference sequence). The CDR3 is 13 amino acids.

V is TRBV19 and J is TRBJ2-7; TRBD2 aligns across 7 bases. Source material: peripheral blood. The TCR originated in a woman older than 75 with acute or convalescent COVID-19. CDR3 residues: CASSMGGDYEQYF. The CDR3 coding sequence is TGTGCCAGTAGTATGGGGGGGGACTACGAGCAGTACTTC.